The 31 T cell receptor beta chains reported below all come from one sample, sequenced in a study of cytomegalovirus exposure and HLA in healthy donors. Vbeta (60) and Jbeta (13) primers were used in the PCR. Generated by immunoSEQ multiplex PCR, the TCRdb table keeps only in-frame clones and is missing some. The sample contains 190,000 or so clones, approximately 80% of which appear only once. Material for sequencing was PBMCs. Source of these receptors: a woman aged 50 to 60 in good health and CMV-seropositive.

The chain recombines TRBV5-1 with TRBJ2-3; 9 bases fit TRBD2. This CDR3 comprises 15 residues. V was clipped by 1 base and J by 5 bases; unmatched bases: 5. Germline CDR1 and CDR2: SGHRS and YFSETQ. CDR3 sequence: CASSLTAGGIDTQYF. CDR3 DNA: TGCGCCAGCAGCTTGACAGCGGGGGGTATAGATACGCAGTATTTT.

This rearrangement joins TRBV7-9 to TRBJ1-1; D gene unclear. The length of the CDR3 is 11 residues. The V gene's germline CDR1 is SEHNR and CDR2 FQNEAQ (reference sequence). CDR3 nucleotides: TGTGCTAGTAAGCGTGGGACTGAAGCTTTCTTT. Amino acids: CASKRGTEAFF.

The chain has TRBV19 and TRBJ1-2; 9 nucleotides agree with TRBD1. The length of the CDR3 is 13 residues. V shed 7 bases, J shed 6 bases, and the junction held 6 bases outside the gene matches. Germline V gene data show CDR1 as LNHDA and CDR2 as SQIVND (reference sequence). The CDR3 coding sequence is TGTGCCAGTAAGGACAGGGGAAGCCATGGCTACACCTTC. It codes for CASKDRGSHGYTF.

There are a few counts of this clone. CDR3 sequence reads: CASSRQGDNSPLHF. CDR3 DNA: TGTGCCAGTAGTAGACAGGGAGATAATTCACCCCTCCACTTT. This rearrangement joins TRBV19 to TRBJ1-6; 7 nucleotides match TRBD1. Germline assignment: CDR1 LNHDA and CDR2 SQIVND (reference sequence). The CDR3 spans 14 residues. J was trimmed by 5 bases and V by 4 bases; bases with no gene match: 2.

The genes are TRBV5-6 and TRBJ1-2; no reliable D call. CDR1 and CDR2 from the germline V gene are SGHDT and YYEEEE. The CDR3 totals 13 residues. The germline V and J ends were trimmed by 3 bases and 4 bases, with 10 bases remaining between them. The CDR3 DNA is TGTGCCAGCAGCTCGGTGGGGAGCTATGGCTACACCTTC. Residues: CASSSVGSYGYTF.

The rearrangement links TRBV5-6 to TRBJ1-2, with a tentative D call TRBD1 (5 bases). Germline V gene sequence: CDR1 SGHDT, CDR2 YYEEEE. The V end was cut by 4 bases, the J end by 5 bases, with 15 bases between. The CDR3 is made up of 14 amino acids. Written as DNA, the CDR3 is TGTGCCAGCAGCCCTTCCCAGGGTTCATATGGCTACACCTTC. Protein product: CASSPSQGSYGYTF.

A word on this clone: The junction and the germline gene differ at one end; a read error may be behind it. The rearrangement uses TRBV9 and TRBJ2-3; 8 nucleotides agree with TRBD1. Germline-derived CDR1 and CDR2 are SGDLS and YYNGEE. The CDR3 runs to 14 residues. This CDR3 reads CVSSETGATDTQYF. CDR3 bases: TGTGTCAGCAGCGAGACAGGGGCAACAGATACGCAGTATTTT.

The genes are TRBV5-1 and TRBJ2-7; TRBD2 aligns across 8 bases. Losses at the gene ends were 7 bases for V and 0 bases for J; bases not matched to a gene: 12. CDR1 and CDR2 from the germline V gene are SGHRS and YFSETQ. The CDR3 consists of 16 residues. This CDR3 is CASRARTAGVSYEQYF. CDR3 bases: TGCGCCAGCCGCGCGAGGACAGCGGGGGTCTCCTACGAGCAGTACTTC.

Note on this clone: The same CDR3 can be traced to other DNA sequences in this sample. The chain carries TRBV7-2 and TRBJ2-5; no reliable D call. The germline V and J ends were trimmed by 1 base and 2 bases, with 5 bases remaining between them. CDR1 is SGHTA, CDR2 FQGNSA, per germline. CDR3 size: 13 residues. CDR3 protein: CASSLGLQETQYF. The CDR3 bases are TGTGCCAGCAGCTTAGGACTTCAAGAGACCCAGTACTTC.

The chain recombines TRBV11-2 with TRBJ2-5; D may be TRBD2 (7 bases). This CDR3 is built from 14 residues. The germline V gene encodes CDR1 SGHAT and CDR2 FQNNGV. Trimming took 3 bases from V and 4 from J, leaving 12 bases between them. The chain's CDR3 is CASSFRGGGETQYF. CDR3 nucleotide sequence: TGTGCCAGCAGCTTTAGGGGGGGTGGAGAGACCCAGTACTTC. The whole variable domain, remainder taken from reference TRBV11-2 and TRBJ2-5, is EAGVAQSPRYKIIEKRQSVAFWCNPISGHATLYWYQQILGQGPKLLIQFQNNGVVDDSQLPKDRFSAERLKGVDSTLKIQPAKLEDSAVYLCASSFRGGGETQYFGPGTRLLVL.

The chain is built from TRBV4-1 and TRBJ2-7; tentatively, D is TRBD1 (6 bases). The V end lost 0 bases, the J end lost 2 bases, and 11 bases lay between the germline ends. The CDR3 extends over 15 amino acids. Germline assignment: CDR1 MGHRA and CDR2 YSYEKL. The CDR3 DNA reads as TGCGCCAGCAGCCAAGAACGAGGACAGCCCTACGAGCAGTACTTC. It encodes CASSQERGQPYEQYF.

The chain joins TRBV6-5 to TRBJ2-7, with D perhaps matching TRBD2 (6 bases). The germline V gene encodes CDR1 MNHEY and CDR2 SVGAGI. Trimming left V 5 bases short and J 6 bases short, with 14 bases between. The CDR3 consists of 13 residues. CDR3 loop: CASSQGLTGEQYF. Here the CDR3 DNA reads TGTGCCAGCAGTCAGGGACTGACTGGCGAGCAGTACTTC.

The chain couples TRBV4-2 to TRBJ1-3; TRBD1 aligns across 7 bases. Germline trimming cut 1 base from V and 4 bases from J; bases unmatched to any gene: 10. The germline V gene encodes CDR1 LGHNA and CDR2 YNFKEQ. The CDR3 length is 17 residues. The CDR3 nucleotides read TGTGCCAGCAGCCAAGTCGGGACAGCTACACAAGGAAACACCATATATTTT. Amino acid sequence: CASSQVGTATQGNTIYF.

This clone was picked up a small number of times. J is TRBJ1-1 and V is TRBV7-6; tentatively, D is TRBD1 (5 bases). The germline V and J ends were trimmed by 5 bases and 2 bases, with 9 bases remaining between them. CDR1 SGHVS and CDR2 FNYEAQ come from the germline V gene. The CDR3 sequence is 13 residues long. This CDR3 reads CASSPGINTEAFF. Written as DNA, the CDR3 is TGTGCCAGCAGCCCAGGGATAAACACTGAAGCTTTCTTT.

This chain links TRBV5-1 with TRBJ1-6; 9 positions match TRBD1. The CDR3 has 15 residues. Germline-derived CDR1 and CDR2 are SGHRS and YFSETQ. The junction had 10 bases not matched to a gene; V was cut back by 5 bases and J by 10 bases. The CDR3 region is CASRTWTGVKSPLHF. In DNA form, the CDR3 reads TGCGCCAGCAGAACCTGGACAGGGGTGAAGTCACCCCTCCACTTT.

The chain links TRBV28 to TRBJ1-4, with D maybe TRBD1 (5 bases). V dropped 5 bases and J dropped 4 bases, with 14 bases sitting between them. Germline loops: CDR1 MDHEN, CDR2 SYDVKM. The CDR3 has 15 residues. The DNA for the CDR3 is TGTGCCAGCAGTGGGGGGGGAGAGATTAATGAAAAACTGTTTTTT. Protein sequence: CASSGGGEINEKLFF.

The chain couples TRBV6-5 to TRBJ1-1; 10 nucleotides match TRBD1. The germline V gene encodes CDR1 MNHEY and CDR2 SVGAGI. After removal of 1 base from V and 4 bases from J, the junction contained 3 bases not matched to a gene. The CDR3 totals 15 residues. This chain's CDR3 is CASSYFDRGPTEAFF. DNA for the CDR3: TGTGCCAGCAGTTACTTCGACAGGGGGCCCACTGAAGCTTTCTTT.

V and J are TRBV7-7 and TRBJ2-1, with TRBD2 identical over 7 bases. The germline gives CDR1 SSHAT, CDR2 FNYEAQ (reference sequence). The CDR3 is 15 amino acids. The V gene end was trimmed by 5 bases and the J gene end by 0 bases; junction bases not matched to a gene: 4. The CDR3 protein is CASSPGRDSYNEQFF. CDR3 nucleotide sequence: TGTGCCAGCAGCCCTGGGAGGGACTCCTACAATGAGCAGTTCTTC.

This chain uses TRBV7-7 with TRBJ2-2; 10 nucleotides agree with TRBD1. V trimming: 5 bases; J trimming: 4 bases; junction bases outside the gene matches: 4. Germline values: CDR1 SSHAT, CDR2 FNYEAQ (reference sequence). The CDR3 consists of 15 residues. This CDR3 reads CASSLGQGLTGELFF. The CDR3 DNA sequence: TGTGCCAGCAGCCTGGGACAGGGGCTCACCGGGGAGCTGTTTTTT.

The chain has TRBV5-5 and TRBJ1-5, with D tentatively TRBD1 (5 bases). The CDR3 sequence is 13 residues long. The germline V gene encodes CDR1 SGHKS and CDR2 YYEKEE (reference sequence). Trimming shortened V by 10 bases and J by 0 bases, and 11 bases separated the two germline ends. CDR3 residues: CAGQSDSNQPQHF. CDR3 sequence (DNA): TGTGCCGGACAAAGTGATAGCAATCAGCCCCAGCATTTT.

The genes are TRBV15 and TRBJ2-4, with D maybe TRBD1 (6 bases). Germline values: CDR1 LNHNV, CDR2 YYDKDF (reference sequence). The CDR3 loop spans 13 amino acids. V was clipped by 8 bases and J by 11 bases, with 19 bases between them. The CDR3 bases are TGTGCCACCGAGGGCCCGGACAGTCTGGTTCAGTACTTC. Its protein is CATEGPDSLVQYF.

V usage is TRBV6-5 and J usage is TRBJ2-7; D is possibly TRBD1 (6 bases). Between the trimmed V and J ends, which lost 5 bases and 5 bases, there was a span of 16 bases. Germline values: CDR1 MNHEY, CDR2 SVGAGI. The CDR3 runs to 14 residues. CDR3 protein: CASSDTRGGHEQYF. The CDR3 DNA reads TGTGCCAGCAGTGACACTCGTGGGGGCCACGAGCAGTACTTC.

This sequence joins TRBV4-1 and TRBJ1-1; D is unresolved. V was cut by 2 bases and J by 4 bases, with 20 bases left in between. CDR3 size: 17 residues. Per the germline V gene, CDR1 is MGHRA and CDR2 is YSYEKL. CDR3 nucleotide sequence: TGCGCCAGCAGCCAATCGAGGGTAGCCCTCGAGGGCACTGAAGCTTTCTTT. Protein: CASSQSRVALEGTEAFF.

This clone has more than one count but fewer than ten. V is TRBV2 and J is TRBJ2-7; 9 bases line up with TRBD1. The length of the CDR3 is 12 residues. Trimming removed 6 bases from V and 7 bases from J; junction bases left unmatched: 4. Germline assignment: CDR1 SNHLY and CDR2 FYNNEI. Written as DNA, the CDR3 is TGTGCCAGCAGGTTAGACAGGGGGGAGCAGTACTTC. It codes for CASRLDRGEQYF.

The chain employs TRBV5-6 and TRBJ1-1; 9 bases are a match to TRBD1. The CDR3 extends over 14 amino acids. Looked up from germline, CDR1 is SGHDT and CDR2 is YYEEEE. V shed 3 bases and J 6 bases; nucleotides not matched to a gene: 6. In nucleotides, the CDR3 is TGTGCCAGCAGCTGGGGACAGGGAGTTTCTGAAGCTTTCTTT. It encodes CASSWGQGVSEAFF.

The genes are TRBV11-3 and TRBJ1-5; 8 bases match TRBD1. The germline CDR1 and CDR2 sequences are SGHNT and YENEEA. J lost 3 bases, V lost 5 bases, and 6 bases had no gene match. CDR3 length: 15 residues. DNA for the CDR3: TGTGCCAGCAGCCAAGAGACAGGGGACAATCAGCCCCAGCATTTT. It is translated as CASSQETGDNQPQHF.

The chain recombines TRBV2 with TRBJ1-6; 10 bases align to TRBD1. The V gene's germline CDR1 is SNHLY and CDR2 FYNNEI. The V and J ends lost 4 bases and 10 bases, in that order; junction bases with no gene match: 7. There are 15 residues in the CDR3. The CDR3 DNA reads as TGTGCCAGCAGTGTCGGGGGACAGGGGAGCTCACCCCTCCACTTT. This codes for CASSVGGQGSSPLHF. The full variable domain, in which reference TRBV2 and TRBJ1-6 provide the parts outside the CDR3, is EPEVTQTPSHQVTQMGQEVILRCVPISNHLYFYWYRQILGQKVEFLVSFYNNEISEKSEIFDDQFSVERPDGSNFTLKIRSTKLEDSAMYFCASSVGGQGSSPLHFGNGTRLTVT.

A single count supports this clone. The CDR3 bases are TGTGCCAGCAGTCGGGGGGATACGCAGTATTTT. This codes for CASSRGDTQYF. The chain joins TRBV6-6 to TRBJ2-3; D perhaps matches TRBD2 (6 bases). The CDR3 runs 11 residues. Germline V gene lookup returns CDR1 MNHNY and CDR2 SVGAGI (reference sequence). The V end lost 5 bases, the J end lost 6 bases, and 6 bases lay between the germline ends.

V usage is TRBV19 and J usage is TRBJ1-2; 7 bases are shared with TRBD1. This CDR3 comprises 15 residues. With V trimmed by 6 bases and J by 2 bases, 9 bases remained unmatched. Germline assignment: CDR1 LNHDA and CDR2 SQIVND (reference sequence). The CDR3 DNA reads TGTGCCAGTAGCGATCGACAGGGTGAGAACTATGGCTACACCTTC. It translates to CASSDRQGENYGYTF.

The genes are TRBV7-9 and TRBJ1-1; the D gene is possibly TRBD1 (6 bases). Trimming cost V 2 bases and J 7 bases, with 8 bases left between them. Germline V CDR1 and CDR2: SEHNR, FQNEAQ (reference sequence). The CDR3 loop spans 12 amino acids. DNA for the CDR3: TGTGCCAGCAGCTTACAGGGGATTGAAGCTTTCTTT. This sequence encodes CASSLQGIEAFF. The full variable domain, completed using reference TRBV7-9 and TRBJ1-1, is DTGVSQNPRHKITKRGQNVTFRCDPISEHNRLYWYRQTLGQGPEFLTYFQNEAQLEKSRLLSDRFSAERPKGSFSTLEIQRTEQGDSAMYLCASSLQGIEAFFGQGTRLTVV.

The CDR3 DNA reads as TGTGCCACCAGACAGGGAACCCAGCCTAACTATGGCTACACCTTC. Translated, it gives CATRQGTQPNYGYTF. The V gene is TRBV10-3, the J gene TRBJ1-2, with 7 bases lining up with TRBD1. The CDR3 is 15 residues long. V gave up 10 bases and J gave up 0 bases; unmatched junction bases: 11. Germline V gene sequence: CDR1 ENHRY, CDR2 SYGVKD.